Sequencing of this T cell receptor beta chain was carried out in a study of blood T cell repertoires in COVID-19 (dated by TCRdb to about 2020). At the level of the whole study: Recovered participants in ImmuneRACE Cohort 3 were defined as having two consecutive negative NP/OP PCR tests, clearance from a healthcare professional, or resolution of symptoms. Samples from collaborators originated in the United States, Italy and Spain and spanned both the acute and convalescent phases of COVID-19. The material from the prospective study consisted of cDNA or gDNA derived from T cells, B-cell-depleted T cells, or PBMCs. Subjects who had been exposed to COVID-19, were actively infected with it, or had recovered from it provided the deeply sampled blood TCRbeta repertoires that made up the dataset. The repertoires were released in a freely available public database meant as a resource for research on the immune response to SARS-CoV-2. The samples were drawn from two sources: the first 160 participants of the ongoing ImmuneRACE study, and approximately 1,300 subjects contributed by 6 global collaborators. Sample metadata almost always included a de-identified subject ID, COVID-19 status, age in years and sex. Where available, HLA class I and class II types were taken from metadata supplied by the sample provider and were not determined by assay-based typing.

Enrolling through a virtual design, the prospective study's participants ranged in age from roughly 18 to 90 years and lived across roughly 24 United States geographic areas. In the prospective study, cohorts were assigned on the basis of participant-reported clinical history obtained from a screening survey and a study questionnaire. Each participant in the prospective study had whole blood, serum and a nasopharyngeal or oropharyngeal swab collected by mobile phlebotomists. Prospective study participants could optionally give additional blood draws and questionnaires over a roughly 2-month period. Prospective study blood samples were shipped either frozen or at room temperature before DNA extraction. The investigation overall reported the following: The amount of clinical and demographic metadata varied by source and participant and was provided uncurated.

As concerns this clone: This receptor's antigen is unknown. Base qualities are not recorded, but no much larger clone differs from it by a single base.

TCRbeta CDR3 regions were amplified from genomic DNA by means of the immunoSEQ Assay, a bias-controlled multiplex PCR. As for the original processing: Nucleated cell counts per sample were estimated from amplification of reference gene primers within the assay. To quantify the absolute abundance of each unique TCRbeta CDR3 rearrangement, sequence reads were collapsed and filtered. For each sample, productive Simpson clonality was calculated as the square root of Simpson's diversity index across productive rearrangements. TCRdb took this table from immuneACCESS and kept in-frame rearrangements with V and J called. Such tables lack part of the clones; where checked against another copy, unresolved V genes explain under half of the gap, and the rest is unexplained. Clone size and V and J calls were adopted from that table, with D and trimming inferred from the DNA. The sample includes roughly 150,000 clones, with nearly 85% observed a single time. Under 4.5% of the sample belongs to the ten largest clones.

The CDR3, from cysteine to phenylalanine, totals 14 residues. The CDR3 DNA has 42 bases and is translated from base 1. Trimming accounts for 5 bases at V and 5 bases at J, while the number of junction bases matched to no gene is 6. Reading the germline V gene gives CDR1 MNHEY and CDR2 SVGAGI. Rearrangement joined TRBV6-5 to TRBJ1-2; 9 middle bases align to TRBD1. Material for sequencing was PBMCs or T cells enriched from blood (not recorded which). This TCR came from a man aged 45-65 years in a cohort exposed to, infected with or recovered from COVID-19 (not recorded which). Here is the DNA: TGTGCCAGCAGTCTTACGGACAGGGGATATGGCTACACCTTC. It translates to CASSLTDRGYGYTF.